This entry features one T cell receptor (beta chain) sequence. Its antigen is as yet unknown. The CDR3 consists of 18 residues. Germline CDR1 reads MGHRA; CDR2 reads YSYEKL. J gave up 0 bases and V 4 bases, and 12 bases lay outside the gene matches. These data originate in a study of long-term antiretroviral therapy in people with HIV. Study in general: The earliest specimens came about a decade ahead of the 2015 immediate-ART recommendation. Study-wide results and caveats: Across all time points, the repertoire was dominated by clones that expanded before ART.

Treatment for all HIV-infected participants took place in the United States. Runs used v3.0 of the immunoSEQ assay and were done at survey level. Some clones are missing from TCRdb's copy, which holds only in-frame ones; the method was immunoSEQ multiplex PCR. The sample lists around 27,000 clones; over 75% were seen once. This sequence was found in a man aged 35 to 55 with HIV. The V call is TRBV4-1, the J call TRBJ2-1; 7 nucleotides agree with TRBD1. Here the sequenced sample was unsorted PBMCs, taken 3 years after starting antiretroviral therapy. This CDR3 reads CASSRSLGRDSSYNEQFF. The CDR3 DNA sequence: TGCGCCAGCAGCCGATCCTTAGGCAGGGACAGCTCCTACAATGAGCAGTTCTTC.